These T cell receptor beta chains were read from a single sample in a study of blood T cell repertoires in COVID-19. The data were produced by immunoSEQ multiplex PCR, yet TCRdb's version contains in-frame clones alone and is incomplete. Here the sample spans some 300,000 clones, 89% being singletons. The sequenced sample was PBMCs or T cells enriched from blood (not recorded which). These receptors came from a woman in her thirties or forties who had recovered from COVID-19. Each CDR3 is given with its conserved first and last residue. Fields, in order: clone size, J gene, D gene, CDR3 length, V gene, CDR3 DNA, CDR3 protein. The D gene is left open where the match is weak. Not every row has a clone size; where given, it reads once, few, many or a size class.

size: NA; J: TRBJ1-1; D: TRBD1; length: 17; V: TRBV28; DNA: TGTGCCAGCAGTATAACAGGGGGTGCATTGGGTAACACTGAAGCTTTCTTT; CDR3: CASSITGGALGNTEAFF
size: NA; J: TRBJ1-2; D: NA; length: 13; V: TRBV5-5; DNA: TGTGCCAGCAGCTGGGTGAACAGGGACGGCTACACCTTC; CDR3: CASSWVNRDGYTF
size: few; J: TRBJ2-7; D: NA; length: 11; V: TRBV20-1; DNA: TGCAGGGCTACCGGAGGGGTCGAGCAGTACTTC; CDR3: CRATGGVEQYF
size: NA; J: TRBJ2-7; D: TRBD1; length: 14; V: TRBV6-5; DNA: TGTGCCAGCACTACTCCGGGACAGTCCTACGAGCAGTACTTC; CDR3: CASTTPGQSYEQYF
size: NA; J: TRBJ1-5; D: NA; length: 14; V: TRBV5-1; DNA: TGCGCCAGCAGCCCAGGGGAGAGCAATCAGCCCCAGCATTTT; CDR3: CASSPGESNQPQHF
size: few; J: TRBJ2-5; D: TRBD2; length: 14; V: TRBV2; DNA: TGTGCCAGCACCTACGGGGGGGGCAGAGAGACCCAGTACTTC; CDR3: CASTYGGGRETQYF
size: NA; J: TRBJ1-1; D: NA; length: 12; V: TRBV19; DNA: TGTGCCAGTAGAAGCAAGAACACTGAAGCTTTCTTT; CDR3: CASRSKNTEAFF
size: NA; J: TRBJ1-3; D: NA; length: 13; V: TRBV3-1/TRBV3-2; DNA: TGTGCCAGGCCGGGGAGCTCTGGAAACACCATATATTTT; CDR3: CARPGSSGNTIYF
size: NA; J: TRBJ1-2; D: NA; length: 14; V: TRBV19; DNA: TGTGCCAGTAACCTCTCGGGGGGTTCTTATGGCTACACCTTC; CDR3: CASNLSGGSYGYTF
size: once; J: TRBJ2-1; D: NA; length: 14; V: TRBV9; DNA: TGTGCCAGCAGCGTCCGGGACACGTACAATGAGCAGTTCTTC; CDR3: CASSVRDTYNEQFF
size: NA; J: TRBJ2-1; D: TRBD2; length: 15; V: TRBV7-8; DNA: TGTGCCAGCAGCCCTGGGACTAGCGCGTTGAATGAGCAGTTCTTC; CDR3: CASSPGTSALNEQFF
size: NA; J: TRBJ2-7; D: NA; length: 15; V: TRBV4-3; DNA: TGCGCCAGCAGCCAAGATACCCGGACACTCTACGAGCAGTACTTC; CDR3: CASSQDTRTLYEQYF
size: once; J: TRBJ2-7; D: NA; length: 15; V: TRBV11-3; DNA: TGTGCCAGCAGCTTACACCGGGACATGTCCTACGAGCAGTACTTC; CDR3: CASSLHRDMSYEQYF
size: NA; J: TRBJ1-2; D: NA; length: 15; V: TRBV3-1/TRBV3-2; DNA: TGTGCCAGCAGCCAAGCGGATATAGGGAGGCATGGCTACACCTTC; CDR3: CASSQADIGRHGYTF
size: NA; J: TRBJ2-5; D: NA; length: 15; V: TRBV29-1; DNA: TGCAGCGTGGCAGGGAAAGTCCTCGAGCAAGAGACCCAGTACTTC; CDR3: CSVAGKVLEQETQYF
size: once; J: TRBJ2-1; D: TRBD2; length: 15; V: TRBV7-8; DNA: TGTGCCAGCAGCTTCCCTAGCGGGGGGTACAATGAGCAGTTCTTC; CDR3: CASSFPSGGYNEQFF
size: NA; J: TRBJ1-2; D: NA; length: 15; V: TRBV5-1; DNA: TGCGCCAGCAGCTTGGACGGCAGGGGTGGCGATGGCTACACCTTC; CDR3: CASSLDGRGGDGYTF
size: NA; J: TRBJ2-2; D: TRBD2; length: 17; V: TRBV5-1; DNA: TGCGCCAGCAGCTTGGAACTAGCGAATACGAACACCGGGGAGCTGTTTTTT; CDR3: CASSLELANTNTGELFF
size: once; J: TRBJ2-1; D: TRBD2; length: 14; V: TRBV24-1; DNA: TGTGCCACCTTACTAGCGGGAGGCCACAATGAGCAGTTCTTC; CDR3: CATLLAGGHNEQFF
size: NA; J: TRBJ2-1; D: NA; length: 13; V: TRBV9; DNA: TGTGCCAGCAGCGCGAGGATCAACAATGAGCAGTTCTTC; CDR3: CASSARINNEQFF
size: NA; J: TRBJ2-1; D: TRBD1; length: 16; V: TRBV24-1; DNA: TGTGCCACCAGTGATATGGGACAGGGGGCGAGGAATGAGCAGTTCTTC; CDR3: CATSDMGQGARNEQFF
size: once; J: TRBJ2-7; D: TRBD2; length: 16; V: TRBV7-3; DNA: TGTGCCAGCAGCTTAACCGGGACTAGCCGATCGACCGAGCAGTACTTC; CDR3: CASSLTGTSRSTEQYF
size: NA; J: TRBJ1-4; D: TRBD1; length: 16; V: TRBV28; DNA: TGTGCCAGCAGTTTAACTCAGGGGGCAACTAATGAAAAACTGTTTTTT; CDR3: CASSLTQGATNEKLFF
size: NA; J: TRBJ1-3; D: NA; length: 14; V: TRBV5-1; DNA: TGCGCCAGCAGTGAGGGGGATGCGGGAAACACCATATATTTT; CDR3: CASSEGDAGNTIYF
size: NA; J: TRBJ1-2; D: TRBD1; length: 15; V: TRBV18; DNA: TGTGCCAGCTCACCCCCGGGACAGGGTGTGAGGGGCTACACCTTC; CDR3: CASSPPGQGVRGYTF
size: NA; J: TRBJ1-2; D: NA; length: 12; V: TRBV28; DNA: TGTGCCAGCAGTTTAGGGGGGTTGGGCTACACCTTC; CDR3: CASSLGGLGYTF
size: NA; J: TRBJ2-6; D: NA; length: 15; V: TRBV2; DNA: TGTGCCAGCAGCACTACAGGGTTGGGGGCCAACGTCCTGACTTTC; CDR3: CASSTTGLGANVLTF